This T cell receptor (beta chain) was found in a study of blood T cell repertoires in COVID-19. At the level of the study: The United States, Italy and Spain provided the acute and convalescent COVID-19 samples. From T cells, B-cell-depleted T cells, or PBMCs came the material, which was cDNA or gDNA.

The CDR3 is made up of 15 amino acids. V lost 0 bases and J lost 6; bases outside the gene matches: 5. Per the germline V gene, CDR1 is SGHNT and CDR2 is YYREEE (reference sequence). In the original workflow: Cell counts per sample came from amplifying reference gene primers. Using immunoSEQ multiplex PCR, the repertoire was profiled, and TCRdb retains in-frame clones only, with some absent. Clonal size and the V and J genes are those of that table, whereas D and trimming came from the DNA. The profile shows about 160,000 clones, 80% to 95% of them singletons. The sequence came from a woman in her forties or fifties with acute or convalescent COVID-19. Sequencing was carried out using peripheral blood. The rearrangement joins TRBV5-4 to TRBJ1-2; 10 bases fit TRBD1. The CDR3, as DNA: TGTGCCAGCAGCTTGGTAGGGGACAGGGGTCATGGCTACACCTTC. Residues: CASSLVGDRGHGYTF.